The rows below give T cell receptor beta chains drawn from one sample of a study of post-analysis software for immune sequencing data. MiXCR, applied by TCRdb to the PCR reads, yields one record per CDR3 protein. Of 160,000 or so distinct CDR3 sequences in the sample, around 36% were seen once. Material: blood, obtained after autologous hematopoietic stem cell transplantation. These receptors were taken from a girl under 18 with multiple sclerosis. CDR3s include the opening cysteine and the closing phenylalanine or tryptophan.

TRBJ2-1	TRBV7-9	CASSRDFEETQFF
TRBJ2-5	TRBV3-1	CASSQDSGTAQEYF
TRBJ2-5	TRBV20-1	CSARGEGLSGVPYERYF
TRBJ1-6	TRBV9	CASSGDTFSNSPLHF
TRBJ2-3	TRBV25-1	CASSGAAETQYF
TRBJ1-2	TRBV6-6	CASSLSGYTF
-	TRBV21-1	CASTNKRTHRSDEQYF
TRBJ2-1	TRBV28	CASSRITEQFF
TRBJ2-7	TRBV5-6	CASSLSVRALGEQYF
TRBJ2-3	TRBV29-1	CSVESTGLADTQYF
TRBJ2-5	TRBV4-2	CASSQVQDRATETQYF
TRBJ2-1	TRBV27	CASSLGGSRYNEQFF
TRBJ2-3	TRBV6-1	CASSEYRRSRDTQYF
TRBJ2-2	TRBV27	CASSLSGSTGELFF
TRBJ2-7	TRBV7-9	CASSSEEYEQYF
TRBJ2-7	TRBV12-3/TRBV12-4	CASSNTGTGHYEQYF
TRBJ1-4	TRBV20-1	CSARPGGPNEKLFF
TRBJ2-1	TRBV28	CASSPHATGKNEQFF
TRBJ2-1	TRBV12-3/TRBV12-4	CASSHVTSGSGVEQFF
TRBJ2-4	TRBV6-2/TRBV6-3	CASSYSRFLTGGWNIQYF
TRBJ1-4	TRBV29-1	CSVGRTGERNEKLFF
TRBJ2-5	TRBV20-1	CSASTTSGSRETQYF
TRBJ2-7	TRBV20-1	CSARDGSTYEQYF
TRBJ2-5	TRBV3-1	CASSLSAVYREETQYF
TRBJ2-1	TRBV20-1	CSAPTSGRKSSYNEQFF
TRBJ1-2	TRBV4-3	CASSEDYFGTDGYTF
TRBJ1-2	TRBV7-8	CASSLVTGQNYGCTF
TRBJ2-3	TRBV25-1	CASSERRGFTTDTQYF
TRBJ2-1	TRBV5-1	CASSLSAGGRDEQFF
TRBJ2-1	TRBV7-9	CASSLRGASYNEQFF
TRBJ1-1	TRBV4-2	CASSQDGSRGSLLPEAFF
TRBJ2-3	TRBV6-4	CASSDSAAPSTDTQYF
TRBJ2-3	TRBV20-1	CSQTSGSATDTQYF
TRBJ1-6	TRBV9	CASSVARGYNSPLHF
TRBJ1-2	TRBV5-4	CASSGGTENTNYGYTF
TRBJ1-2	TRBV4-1	CASSREASQGFYGYTF